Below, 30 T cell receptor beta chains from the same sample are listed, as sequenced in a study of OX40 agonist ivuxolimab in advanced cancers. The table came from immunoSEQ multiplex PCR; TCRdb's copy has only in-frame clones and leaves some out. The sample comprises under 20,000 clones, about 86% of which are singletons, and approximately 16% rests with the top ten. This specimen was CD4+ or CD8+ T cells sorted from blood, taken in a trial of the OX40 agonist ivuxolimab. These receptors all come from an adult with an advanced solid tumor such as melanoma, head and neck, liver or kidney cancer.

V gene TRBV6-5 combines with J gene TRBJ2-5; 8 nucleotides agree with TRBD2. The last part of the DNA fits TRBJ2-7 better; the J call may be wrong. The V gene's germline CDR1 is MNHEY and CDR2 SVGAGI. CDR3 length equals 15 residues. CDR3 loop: CASSSPGTSDYEQYF. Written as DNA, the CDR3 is TGTGCCAGCAGTTCACCCGGGACTAGTGACTACGAGCAGTACTTC.

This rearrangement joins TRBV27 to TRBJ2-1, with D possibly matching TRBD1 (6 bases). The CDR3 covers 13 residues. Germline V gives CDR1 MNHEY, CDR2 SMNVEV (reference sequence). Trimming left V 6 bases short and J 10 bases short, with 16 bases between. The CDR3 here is CASRVIGGGEQFF. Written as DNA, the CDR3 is TGTGCCAGCAGAGTAATTGGGGGCGGCGAGCAGTTCTTC.

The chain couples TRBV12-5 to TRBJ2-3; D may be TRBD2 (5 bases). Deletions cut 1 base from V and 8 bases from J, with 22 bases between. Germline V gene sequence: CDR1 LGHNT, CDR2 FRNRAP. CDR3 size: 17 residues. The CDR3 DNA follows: TGTGCTAGTGGTTTGGCGACGGGGAGCTCGGTTACCTTTACGCAGTATTTT. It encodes CASGLATGSSVTFTQYF.

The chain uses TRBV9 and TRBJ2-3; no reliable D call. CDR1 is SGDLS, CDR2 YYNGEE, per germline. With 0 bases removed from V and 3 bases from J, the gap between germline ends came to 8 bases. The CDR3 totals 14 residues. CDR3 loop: CASSVAGLTDTQYF. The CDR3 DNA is TGTGCCAGCAGCGTAGCTGGGTTGACAGATACGCAGTATTTT.

The CDR3 DNA reads TGTGCCAGCAGTGGCTCTTGGAGGGATACGCAGTATTTT. It translates to CASSGSWRDTQYF. The chain couples TRBV2 to TRBJ2-3; tentative D call: TRBD2 (5 bases). Germline V gene lookup returns CDR1 SNHLY and CDR2 FYNNEI. This CDR3 has 13 amino acids. V lost 4 bases to trimming and J lost 6 bases, with 11 bases between them.

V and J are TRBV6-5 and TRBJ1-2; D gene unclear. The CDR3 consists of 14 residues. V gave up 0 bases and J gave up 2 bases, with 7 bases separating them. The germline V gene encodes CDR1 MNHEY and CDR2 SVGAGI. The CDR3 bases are TGTGCCAGCAGTTACTCGTCCACGAACTATGGCTACACCTTC. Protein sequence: CASSYSSTNYGYTF.

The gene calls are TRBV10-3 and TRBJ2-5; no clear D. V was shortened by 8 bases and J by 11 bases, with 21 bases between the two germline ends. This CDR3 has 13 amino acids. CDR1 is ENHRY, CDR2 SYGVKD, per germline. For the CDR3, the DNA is TGTGCCATCGGGTCCGGCAGACGGCCAGAGCAGTACTTC. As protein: CAIGSGRRPEQYF.

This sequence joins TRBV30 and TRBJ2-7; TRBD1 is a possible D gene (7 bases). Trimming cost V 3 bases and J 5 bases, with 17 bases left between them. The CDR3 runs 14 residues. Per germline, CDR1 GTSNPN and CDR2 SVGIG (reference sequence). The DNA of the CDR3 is TGTGCCTGGAGGGGTCAGGGGGGTCGAAACGAGCAGTACTTC. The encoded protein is CAWRGQGGRNEQYF.

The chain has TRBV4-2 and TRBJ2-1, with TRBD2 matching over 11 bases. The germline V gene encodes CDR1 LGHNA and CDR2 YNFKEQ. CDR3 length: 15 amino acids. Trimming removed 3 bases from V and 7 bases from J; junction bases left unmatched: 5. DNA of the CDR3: TGTGCCAGCAGCCAGACTACTAGCGGGAGAAATGAGCAGTTCTTC. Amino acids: CASSQTTSGRNEQFF.

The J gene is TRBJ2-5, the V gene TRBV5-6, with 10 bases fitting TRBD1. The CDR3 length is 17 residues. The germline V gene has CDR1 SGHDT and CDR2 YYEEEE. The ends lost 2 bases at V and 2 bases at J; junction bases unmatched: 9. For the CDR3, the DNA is TGTGCCAGCAGCTTAGGCGGCGGGACAGGGGCGCAAGAGACCCAGTACTTC. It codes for CASSLGGGTGAQETQYF.

CDR3 amino acids: CASSARGRDEQFF. The CDR3 DNA reads TGTGCCAGCAGCGCCAGGGGTAGGGATGAGCAGTTCTTC. The chain is built from TRBV9 and TRBJ2-1; a weak D match, TRBD1 (6 bases). Trimming stripped 3 bases from V and 8 bases from J, with 12 bases between. The CDR3 spans 13 residues. Per the germline V gene, CDR1 is SGDLS and CDR2 is YYNGEE. Combining the CDR3 with reference TRBV9 and TRBJ2-1 gives the whole variable domain DSGVTQTPKHLITATGQRVTLRCSPRSGDLSVYWYQQSLDQGLQFLIQYYNGEERAKGNILERFSAQQFPDLHSELNLSSLELGDSALYFCASSARGRDEQFFGPGTRLTVL.

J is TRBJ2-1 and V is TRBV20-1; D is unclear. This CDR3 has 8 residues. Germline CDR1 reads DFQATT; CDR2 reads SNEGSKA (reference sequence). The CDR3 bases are TGCAAAATGGGTGAGCAGTTCTTC. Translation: CKMGEQFF.

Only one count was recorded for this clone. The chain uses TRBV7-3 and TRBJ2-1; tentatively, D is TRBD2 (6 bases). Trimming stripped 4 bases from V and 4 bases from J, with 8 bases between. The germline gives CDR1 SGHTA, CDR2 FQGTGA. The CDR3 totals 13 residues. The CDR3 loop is CASSSGLYNEQFF. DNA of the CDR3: TGTGCCAGCAGCTCCGGACTATACAATGAGCAGTTCTTC.

The DNA of the CDR3 is TGCGCCAGCAGCCAACTACAGGGTACCGGGGAGCTGTTTTTT. It is translated as CASSQLQGTGELFF. J is TRBJ2-2 and V is TRBV4-3, with D possibly being TRBD1 (6 bases). Germline V gene sequence: CDR1 LGHNA, CDR2 YSLEER. V gave up 2 bases and J gave up 5 bases, with 9 bases separating them. This CDR3 has 14 amino acids.

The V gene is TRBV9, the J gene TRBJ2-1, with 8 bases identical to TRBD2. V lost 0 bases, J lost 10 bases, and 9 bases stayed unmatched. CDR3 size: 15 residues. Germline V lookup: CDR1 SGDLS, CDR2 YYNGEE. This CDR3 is CASSVVGSGRQEQFF. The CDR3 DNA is TGTGCCAGCAGCGTAGTTGGCAGCGGGAGACAAGAGCAGTTCTTC.

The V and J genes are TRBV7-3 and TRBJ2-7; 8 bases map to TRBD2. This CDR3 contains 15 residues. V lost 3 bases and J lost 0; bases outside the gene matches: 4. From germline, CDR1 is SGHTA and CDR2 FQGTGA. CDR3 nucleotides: TGTGCCAGCAGCTTGACGGGGGGGTTCTCCTACGAGCAGTACTTC. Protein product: CASSLTGGFSYEQYF. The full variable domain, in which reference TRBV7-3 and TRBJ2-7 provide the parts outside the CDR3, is GAGVSQTPSNKVTEKGKYVELRCDPISGHTALYWYRQSLGQGPEFLIYFQGTGAADDSGLPNDRFFAVRPEGSVSTLKIQRTERGDSAVYLCASSLTGGFSYEQYFGPGTRLTVT.

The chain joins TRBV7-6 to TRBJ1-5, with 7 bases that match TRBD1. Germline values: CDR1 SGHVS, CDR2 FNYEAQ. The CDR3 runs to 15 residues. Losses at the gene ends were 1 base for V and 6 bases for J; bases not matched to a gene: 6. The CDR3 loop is CASSLGTGDRQPQHF. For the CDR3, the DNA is TGTGCCAGCAGCTTAGGAACAGGGGACCGTCAGCCCCAGCATTTT.

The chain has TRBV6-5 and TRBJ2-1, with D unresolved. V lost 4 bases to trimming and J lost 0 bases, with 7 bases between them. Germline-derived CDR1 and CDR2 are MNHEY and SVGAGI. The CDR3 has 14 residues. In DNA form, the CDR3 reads TGTGCCAGCAGTTCGGTACCCTCCTACAATGAGCAGTTCTTC. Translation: CASSSVPSYNEQFF.

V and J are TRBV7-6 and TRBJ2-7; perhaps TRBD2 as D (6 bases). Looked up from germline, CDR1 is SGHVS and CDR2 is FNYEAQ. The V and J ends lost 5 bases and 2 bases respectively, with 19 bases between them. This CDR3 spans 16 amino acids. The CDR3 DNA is TGTGCCAGCAGCGCCGGACCCCGGCGGGACCCCTACGAGCAGTACTTC. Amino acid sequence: CASSAGPRRDPYEQYF.

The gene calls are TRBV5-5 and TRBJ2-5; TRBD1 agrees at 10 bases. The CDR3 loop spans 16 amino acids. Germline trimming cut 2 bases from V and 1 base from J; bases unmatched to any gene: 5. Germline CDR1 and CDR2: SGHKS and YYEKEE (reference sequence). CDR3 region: CASSFGRTGGQETQYF. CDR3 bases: TGTGCCAGCAGCTTTGGTCGGACAGGGGGCCAAGAGACCCAGTACTTC.

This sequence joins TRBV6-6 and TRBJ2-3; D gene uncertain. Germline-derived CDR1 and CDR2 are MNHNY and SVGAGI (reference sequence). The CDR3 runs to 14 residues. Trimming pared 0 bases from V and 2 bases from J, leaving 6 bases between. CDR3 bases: TGTGCCAGCAGTTACTCCCCCTTCACAGATACGCAGTATTTT. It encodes CASSYSPFTDTQYF.

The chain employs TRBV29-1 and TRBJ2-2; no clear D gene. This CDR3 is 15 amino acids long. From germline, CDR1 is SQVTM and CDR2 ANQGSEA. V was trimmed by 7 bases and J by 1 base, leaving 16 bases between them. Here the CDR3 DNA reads TGCAGCGCTACATTAAGTGGTATGAACACCGGGGAGCTGTTTTTT. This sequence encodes CSATLSGMNTGELFF.

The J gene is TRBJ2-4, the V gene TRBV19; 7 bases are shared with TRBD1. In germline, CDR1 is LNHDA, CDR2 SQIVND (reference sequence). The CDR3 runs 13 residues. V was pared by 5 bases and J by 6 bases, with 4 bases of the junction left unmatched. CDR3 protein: CASSPGQLNIQYF. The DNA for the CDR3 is TGTGCCAGTAGTCCGGGACAGTTAAACATTCAGTACTTC.

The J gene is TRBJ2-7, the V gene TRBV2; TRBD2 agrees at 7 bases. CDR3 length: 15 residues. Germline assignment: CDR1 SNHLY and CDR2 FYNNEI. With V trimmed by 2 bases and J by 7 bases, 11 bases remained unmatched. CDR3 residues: CASSEFGGVGGEQYF. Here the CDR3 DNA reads TGTGCCAGCAGTGAATTTGGCGGAGTGGGGGGGGAGCAGTACTTC.

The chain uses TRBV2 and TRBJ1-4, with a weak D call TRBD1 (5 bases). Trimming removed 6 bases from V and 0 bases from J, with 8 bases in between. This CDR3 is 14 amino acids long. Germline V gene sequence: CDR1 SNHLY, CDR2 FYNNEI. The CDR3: CASRGQSTNEKLFF. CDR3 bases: TGTGCCAGCAGAGGACAATCAACTAATGAAAAACTGTTTTTT.

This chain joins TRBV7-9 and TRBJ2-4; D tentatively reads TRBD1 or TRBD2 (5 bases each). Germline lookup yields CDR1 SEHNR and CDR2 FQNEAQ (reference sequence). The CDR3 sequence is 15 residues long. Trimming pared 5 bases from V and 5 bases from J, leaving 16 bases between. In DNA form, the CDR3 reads TGTGCCAGCAGCCGCTCCATTGGGGGAGAAAACATTCAGTACTTC. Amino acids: CASSRSIGGENIQYF.

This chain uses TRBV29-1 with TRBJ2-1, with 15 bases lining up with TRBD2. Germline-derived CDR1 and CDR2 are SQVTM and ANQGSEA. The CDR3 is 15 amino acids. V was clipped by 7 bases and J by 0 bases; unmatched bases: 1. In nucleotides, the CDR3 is TGCAGCGGGGGACTAGCGGGGGGCTCCTACAATGAGCAGTTCTTC. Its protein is CSGGLAGGSYNEQFF.

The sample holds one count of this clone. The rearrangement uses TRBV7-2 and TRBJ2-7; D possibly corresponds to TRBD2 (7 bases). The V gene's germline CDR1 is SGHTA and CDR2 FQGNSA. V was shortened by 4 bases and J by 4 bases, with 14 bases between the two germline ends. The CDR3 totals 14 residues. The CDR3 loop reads CASSSGGTLYEQYF. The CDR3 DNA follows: TGTGCCAGCAGCTCCGGGGGGACACTTTACGAGCAGTACTTC.

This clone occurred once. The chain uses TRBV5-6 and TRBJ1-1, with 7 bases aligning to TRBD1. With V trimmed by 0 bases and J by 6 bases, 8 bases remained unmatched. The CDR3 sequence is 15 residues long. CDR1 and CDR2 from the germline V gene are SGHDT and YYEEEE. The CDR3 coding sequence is TGTGCCAGCAGCTTGGAAGGGGGCCTTCCTTCTGAAGCTTTCTTT. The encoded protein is CASSLEGGLPSEAFF.

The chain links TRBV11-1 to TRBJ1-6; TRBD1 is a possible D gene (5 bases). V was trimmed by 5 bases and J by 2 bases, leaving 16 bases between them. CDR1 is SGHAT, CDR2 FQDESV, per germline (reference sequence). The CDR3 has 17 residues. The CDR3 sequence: CASSHRSRGAYNSPLHF. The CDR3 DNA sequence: TGTGCCAGCAGCCACCGATCACGGGGGGCCTATAATTCACCCCTCCACTTT.